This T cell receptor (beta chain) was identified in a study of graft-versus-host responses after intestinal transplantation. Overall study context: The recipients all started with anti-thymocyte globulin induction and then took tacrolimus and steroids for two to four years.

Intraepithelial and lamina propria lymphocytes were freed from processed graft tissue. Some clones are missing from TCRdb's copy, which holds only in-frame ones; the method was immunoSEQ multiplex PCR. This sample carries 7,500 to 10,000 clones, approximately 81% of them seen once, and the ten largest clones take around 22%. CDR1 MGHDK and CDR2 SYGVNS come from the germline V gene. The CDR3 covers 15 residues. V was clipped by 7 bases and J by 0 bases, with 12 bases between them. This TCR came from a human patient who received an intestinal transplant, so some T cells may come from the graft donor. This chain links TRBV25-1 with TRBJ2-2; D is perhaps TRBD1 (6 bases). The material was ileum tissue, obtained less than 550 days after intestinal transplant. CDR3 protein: CASTGVPPNTGELFF. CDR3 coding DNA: TGTGCCAGCACAGGGGTCCCCCCGAACACCGGGGAGCTGTTTTTT. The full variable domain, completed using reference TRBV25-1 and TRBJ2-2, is EADIYQTPRYLVIGTGKKITLECSQTMGHDKMYWYQQDPGMELHLIHYSYGVNSTEKGDLSSESTVSRIRTEHFPLTLESARPSHTSQYLCASTGVPPNTGELFFGEGSRLTVL.